The 2 T cell receptor beta chains below come from one sample, sequenced in a study of human versus mouse CDR3 diversity and MHC coevolution. Profiled with immunoSEQ multiplex PCR; TCRdb holds only in-frame clones, not every one. Of just under 60,000 clones listed, over 90% are singletons. Sequenced input: naive CD4+ T cells from blood. Described subset: CD45RO-negative CD62L-positive naive CD4 T cells. These receptors were taken from a person in their sixties in good health.

The V gene is TRBV5-4, the J gene TRBJ2-5; weak D call: TRBD1 (7 bases). The CDR3 has 16 amino acids. Germline V gene sequence: CDR1 SGHNT, CDR2 YYREEE (reference sequence). V lost 4 bases and J lost 1, with 17 bases in between. The CDR3: CASSPHRGGGQETQYF. The CDR3 nucleotides read TGTGCCAGCAGCCCACACAGGGGAGGAGGCCAAGAGACCCAGTACTTC.

The chain carries TRBV6-5 and TRBJ1-2; 7 bases line up with TRBD1. The CDR3 totals 14 residues. CDR1 and CDR2 from the germline V gene are MNHEY and SVGAGI. Losses at the gene ends were 8 bases for V and 4 bases for J; bases not matched to a gene: 10. The CDR3: CASLGRQGTYGYTF. DNA of the CDR3: TGTGCCAGCCTGGGGCGACAGGGAACCTATGGCTACACCTTC.